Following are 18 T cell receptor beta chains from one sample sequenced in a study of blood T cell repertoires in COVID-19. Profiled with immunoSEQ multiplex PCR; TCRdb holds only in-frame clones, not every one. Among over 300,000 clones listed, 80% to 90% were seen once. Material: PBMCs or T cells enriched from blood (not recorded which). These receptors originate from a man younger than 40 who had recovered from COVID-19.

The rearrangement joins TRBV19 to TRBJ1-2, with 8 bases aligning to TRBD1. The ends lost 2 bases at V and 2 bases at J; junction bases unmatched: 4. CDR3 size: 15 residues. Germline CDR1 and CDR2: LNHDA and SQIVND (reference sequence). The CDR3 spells CASSIRTGSNYGYTF. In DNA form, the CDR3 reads TGTGCCAGTAGTATAAGGACAGGGAGCAACTATGGCTACACCTTC.

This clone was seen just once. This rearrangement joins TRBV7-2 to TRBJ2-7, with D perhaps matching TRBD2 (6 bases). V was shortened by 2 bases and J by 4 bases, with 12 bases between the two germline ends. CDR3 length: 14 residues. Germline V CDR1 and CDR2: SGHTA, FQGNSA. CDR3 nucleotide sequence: TGTGCCAGCAGCTTACCCGGGGGAAGGTACGAGCAGTACTTC. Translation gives CASSLPGGRYEQYF. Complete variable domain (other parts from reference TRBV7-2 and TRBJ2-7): GAGVSQSPSNKVTEKGKDVELRCDPISGHTALYWYRQSLGQGLEFLIYFQGNSAPDKSGLPSDRFSAERTGGSVSTLTIQRTQQEDSAVYLCASSLPGGRYEQYFGPGTRLTVT.

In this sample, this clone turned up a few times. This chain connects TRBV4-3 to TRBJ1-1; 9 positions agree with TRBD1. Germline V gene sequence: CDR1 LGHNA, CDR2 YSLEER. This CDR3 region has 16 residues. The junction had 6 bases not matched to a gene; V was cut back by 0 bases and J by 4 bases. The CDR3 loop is CASSQELETGGTEAFF. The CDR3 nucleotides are TGCGCCAGCAGCCAAGAACTTGAGACAGGGGGCACTGAAGCTTTCTTT.

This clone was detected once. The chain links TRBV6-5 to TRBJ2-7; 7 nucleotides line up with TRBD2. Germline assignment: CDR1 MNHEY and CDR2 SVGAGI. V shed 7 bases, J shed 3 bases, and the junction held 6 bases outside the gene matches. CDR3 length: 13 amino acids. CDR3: CASNGGEGYEQYF. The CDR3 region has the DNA TGTGCCAGCAATGGGGGGGAAGGCTACGAGCAGTACTTC.

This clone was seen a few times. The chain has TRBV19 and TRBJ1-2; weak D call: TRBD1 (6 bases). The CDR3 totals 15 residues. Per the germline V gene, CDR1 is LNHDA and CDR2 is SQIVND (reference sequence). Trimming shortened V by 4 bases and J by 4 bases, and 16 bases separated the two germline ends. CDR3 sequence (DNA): TGTGCCAGTAGTAGGAAACAGGGATCGGCCTATGGCTACACCTTC. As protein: CASSRKQGSAYGYTF.

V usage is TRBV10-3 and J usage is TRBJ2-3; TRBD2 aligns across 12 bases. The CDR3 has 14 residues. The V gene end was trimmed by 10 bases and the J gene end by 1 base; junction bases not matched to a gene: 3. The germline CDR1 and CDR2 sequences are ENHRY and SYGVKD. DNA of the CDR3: TGTGCCACTCTAGCGGGGGGGGGCACAGATACGCAGTATTTT. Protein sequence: CATLAGGGTDTQYF.

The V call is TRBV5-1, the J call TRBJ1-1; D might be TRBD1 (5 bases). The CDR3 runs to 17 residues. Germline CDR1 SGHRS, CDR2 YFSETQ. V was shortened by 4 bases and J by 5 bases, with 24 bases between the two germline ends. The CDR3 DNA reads TGCGCCAGCAGCAACCCCGGGACTAGAGTTCGAGGGACTGAAGCTTTCTTT. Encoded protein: CASSNPGTRVRGTEAFF.

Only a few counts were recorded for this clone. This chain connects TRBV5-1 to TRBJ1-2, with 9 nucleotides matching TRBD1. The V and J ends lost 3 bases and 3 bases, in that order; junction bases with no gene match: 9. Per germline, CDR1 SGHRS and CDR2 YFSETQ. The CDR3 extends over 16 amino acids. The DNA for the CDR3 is TGCGCCAGCAGCTCCAACCCGGGACAGGGTCACTATGGCTACACCTTC. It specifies CASSSNPGQGHYGYTF.

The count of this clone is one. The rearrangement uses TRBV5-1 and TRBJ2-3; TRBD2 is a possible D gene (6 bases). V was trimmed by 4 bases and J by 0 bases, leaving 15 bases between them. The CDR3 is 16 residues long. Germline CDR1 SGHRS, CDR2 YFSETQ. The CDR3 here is CASSLQTSRSTDTQYF. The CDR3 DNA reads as TGCGCCAGCAGCCTACAAACTAGCCGAAGCACAGATACGCAGTATTTT.

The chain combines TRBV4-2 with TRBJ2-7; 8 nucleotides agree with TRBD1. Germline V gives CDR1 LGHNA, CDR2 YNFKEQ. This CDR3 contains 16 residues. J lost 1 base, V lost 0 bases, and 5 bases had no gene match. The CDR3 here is CASSQDSNRGSYEQYF. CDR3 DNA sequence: TGTGCCAGCAGCCAAGATTCTAACAGGGGGTCCTACGAGCAGTACTTC.

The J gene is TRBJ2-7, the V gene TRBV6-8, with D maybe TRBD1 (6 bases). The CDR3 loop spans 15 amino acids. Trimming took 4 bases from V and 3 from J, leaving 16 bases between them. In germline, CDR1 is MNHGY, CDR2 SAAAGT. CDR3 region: CASSLSQTGCYEQYF. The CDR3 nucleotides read TGTGCCAGCAGTTTATCCCAAACAGGGTGCTACGAGCAGTACTTC.

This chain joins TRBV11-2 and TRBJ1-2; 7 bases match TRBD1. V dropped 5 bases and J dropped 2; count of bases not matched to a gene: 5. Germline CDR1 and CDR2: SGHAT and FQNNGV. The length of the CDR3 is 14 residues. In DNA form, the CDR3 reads TGTGCCAGCAGCCCGGGACAGACCAACTATGGCTACACCTTC. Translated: CASSPGQTNYGYTF.

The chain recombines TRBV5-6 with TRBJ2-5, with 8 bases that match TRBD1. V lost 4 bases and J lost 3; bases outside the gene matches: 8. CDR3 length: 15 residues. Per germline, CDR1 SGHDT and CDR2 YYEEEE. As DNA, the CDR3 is TGTGCCAGCAGCGCTACCGGGACAGGTAAAGAGACCCAGTACTTC. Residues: CASSATGTGKETQYF.

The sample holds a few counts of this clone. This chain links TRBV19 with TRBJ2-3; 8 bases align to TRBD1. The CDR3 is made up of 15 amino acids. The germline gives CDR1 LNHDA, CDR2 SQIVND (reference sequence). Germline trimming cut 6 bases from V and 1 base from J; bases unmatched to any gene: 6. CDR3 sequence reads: CASSRQGIGTDTQYF. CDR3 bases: TGTGCCAGTAGCCGACAGGGGATAGGCACAGATACGCAGTATTTT.

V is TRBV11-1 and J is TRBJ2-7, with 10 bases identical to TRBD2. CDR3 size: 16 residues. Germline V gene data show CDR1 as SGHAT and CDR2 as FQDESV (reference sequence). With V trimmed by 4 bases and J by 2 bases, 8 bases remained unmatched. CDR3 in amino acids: CASSSRTSGRPYEQYF. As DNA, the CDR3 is TGTGCCAGCAGCTCAAGGACTAGCGGCCGACCCTACGAGCAGTACTTC.

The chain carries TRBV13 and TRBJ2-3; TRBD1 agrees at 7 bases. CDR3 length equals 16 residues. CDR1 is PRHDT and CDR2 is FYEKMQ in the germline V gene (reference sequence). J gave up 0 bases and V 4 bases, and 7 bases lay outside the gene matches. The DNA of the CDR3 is TGTGCCAGCAGCTCTCGGACAGGCTGGAGCACAGATACGCAGTATTTT. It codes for CASSSRTGWSTDTQYF.

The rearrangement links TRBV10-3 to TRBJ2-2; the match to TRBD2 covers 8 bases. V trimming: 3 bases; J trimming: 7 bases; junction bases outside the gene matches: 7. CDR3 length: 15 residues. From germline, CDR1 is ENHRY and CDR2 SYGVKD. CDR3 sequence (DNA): TGTGCCATCAGTGAAAAGCGGGGGACAATCGGGGAGCTGTTTTTT. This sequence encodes CAISEKRGTIGELFF.

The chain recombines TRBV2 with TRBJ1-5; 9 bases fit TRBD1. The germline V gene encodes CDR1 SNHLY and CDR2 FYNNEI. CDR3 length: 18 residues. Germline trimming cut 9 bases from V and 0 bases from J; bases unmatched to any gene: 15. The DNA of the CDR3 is TGTGCCAGTGTACAGGGGGCGTACGATAGAAATAGCAATCAGCCCCAGCATTTT. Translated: CASVQGAYDRNSNQPQHF.